This entry describes one T cell receptor beta chain. The CDR3 is 15 amino acids. Germline lookup yields CDR1 SGHTA and CDR2 FQGTGA. Trimming cost V 3 bases and J 3 bases, with 15 bases left between them. The data originate from a study of metastatic and nonmetastatic thyroid tumors. All patients were untreated before thyroid surgery. TCRdb reassembled clones from the PCR reads with MiXCR. The sample shows tens of thousands of clones, around a quarter of them seen only once. The chain uses TRBV7-3 and TRBJ2-7; a weak D match, TRBD1 (6 bases). This receptor was taken from a male donor with papillary thyroid cancer or a benign thyroid nodule (not recorded which). Some clones in this sample may be carry-over from other donors' samples. Input material: blood. In nucleotides, the CDR3 is TGTGCCAGCAGCTTGGGTGGGGGCCCCAACTACGAGCAGTACTTC. Translation: CASSLGGGPNYEQYF.